This T cell receptor beta chain is drawn from a study of T cells in Graves' hyperthyroidism and ophthalmopathy. About the study: Before treatment of any kind, peripheral blood was taken at initial diagnosis.

This clonotype has a count of ten or more. The definition of stable Graves' hyperthyroidism was no ophthalmopathy progression within 18 months. With V trimmed by 5 bases and J by 6 bases, 22 bases remained unmatched. Germline-derived CDR1 and CDR2 are SEHNR and FQNEAQ (reference sequence). The CDR3 length is 20 residues. Amplified TCR beta CDR3 regions came from RNA transcripts. In the first-round RT-PCR of the TCR CDR3, the HTBI primer set was used. Each CDR3 protein gets one entry after TCRdb re-called the multiplex PCR reads with MiXCR. The sample lists more than 500,000 distinct CDR3 sequences; roughly 15% were seen once.

Sequencing was performed on blood. V is TRBV7-9 and J is TRBJ2-3, with 11 bases identical to TRBD2. The receptor was derived from a woman aged 40 to 50 with Graves' hyperthyroidism. The CDR3 region has the DNA TGTGCCAGCAGCACAAAGAGGGCCCTTACTAGCGGGGGTCTGTTGGATACGCAGTATTTT. Translation gives CASSTKRALTSGGLLDTQYF.